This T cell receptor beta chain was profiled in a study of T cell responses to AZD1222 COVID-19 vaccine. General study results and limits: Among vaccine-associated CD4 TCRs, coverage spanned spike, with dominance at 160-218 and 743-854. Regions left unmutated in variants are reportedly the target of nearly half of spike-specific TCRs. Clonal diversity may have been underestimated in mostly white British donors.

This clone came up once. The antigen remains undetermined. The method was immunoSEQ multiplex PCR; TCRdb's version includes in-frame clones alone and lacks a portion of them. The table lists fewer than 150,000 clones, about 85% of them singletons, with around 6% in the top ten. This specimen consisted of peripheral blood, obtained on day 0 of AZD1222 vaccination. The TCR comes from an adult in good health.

As DNA, the CDR3 is TGCGCCAGCAGCCAAGTCACAACTAATGAAAAACTGTTTTTT. This sequence encodes CASSQVTTNEKLFF. The chain uses TRBV4-1 and TRBJ1-4, with D unclear. Germline V gene sequence: CDR1 MGHRA, CDR2 YSYEKL. The CDR3 spans 14 residues. Trimming removed 1 base at V and 0 bases at J, with 3 bases between.